This T cell receptor (beta chain) was recovered during a study of blood T cells in healthy people across ages. This CDR3 has 13 residues. V lost 5 bases and J lost 6, with 10 bases in between. Germline CDR1 is KGHDR and CDR2 is SFDVKD. Study-wide results and limits: Getting older went along with TCR beta diversity per million T cells dropping roughly linearly. PBMCs went unsorted, and a conclusive naive versus antigen-experienced comparison was therefore prevented. CMV status of donors was unknown, possibly confounding expanded clonotype changes.

For the second PCR, which ran for roughly 7 to 11 cycles, a sample-barcoded 5' primer and a J-beta primer mix were used. TCRdb itself ran the 5' RACE reads through MiXCR, one entry per CDR3 protein. The sample records fewer than 950,000 distinct CDR3 sequences, 35% to 40% being singletons. This clonotype was picked up a small number of times. Its antigen is undetermined. The rearrangement uses TRBV24-1 and TRBJ2-1; D remains ambiguous. The source material was blood. This receptor was obtained from a man between 18 and 29 years old in good health. CDR3 DNA sequence: TGTGCCACCAGTGCCTCCCCCGGCAATGAGCAGTTCTTC. Translation gives CATSASPGNEQFF.